These 28 T cell receptor beta chains were sequenced from one sample in a study of T cell responses to AZD1222 COVID-19 vaccine. Sequencing was performed with immunoSEQ multiplex PCR; in TCRdb, only in-frame clones are kept and a portion is missing. The table lists about 160,000 clones, around 90% of them singletons, with roughly 3.8% in the top ten. Sample: peripheral blood, taken 28 days after the second AZD1222 dose. The receptor source for this set is an adult who received the AZD1222 COVID-19 vaccine.

The chain employs TRBV12-3 or TRBV12-4 and TRBJ2-7; weak D call: TRBD2 (5 bases). V was clipped by 3 bases and J by 6 bases, with 12 bases between them. This CDR3 contains 13 residues. The CDR3: CASSFLASVEQYF. CDR3 bases: TGTGCCAGCAGTTTTCTAGCTTCGGTCGAGCAGTACTTC.

The gene calls are TRBV14 and TRBJ2-1; 11 bases are a match to TRBD2. Per germline, CDR1 SGHDN and CDR2 FVKESK. The J segment lost 9 bases and the V segment lost 3 bases, leaving 19 bases of the junction unmatched. The CDR3 contains 19 residues. Written as DNA, the CDR3 is TGTGCCAGCAGCCAGGCGGGTTTTGTTCGTAGCGGGAGGGCTAGTGAGCAGTTCTTC. Protein: CASSQAGFVRSGRASEQFF.

V gene TRBV5-1 combines with J gene TRBJ2-5; 10 bases fit TRBD1. V trimming: 4 bases; J trimming: 7 bases; junction bases outside the gene matches: 10. CDR1 SGHRS and CDR2 YFSETQ come from the germline V gene. This CDR3 has 15 amino acids. The CDR3 sequence is CASSLGTGEIGTQYF. The CDR3 DNA reads TGCGCCAGCAGCCTGGGGACAGGGGAGATAGGGACCCAGTACTTC. The full variable domain, completed using reference TRBV5-1 and TRBJ2-5, is KAGVTQTPRYLIKTRGQQVTLSCSPISGHRSVSWYQQTPGQGLQFLFEYFSETQRNKGNFPGRFSGRQFSNSRSEMNVSTLELGDSALYLCASSLGTGEIGTQYFGPGTRLLVL.

V is TRBV19 and J is TRBJ2-5; D may be TRBD2 (6 bases). The CDR3 loop spans 18 amino acids. Trimming stripped 3 bases from V and 1 base from J, with 21 bases between. Germline lookup yields CDR1 LNHDA and CDR2 SQIVND (reference sequence). CDR3 residues: CASSMSNRFGGIQETQYF. CDR3 coding DNA: TGTGCCAGTAGTATGTCCAACCGTTTCGGCGGGATCCAAGAGACCCAGTACTTC.

This clone came up once. V usage is TRBV25-1 and J usage is TRBJ2-4; 7 bases agree with TRBD2. The CDR3 is made up of 15 amino acids. CDR1 is MGHDK, CDR2 SYGVNS, per germline. The V gene end was trimmed by 0 bases and the J gene end by 6 bases; junction bases not matched to a gene: 5. The CDR3 DNA reads TGTGCCAGCAGTGAATACACGGGGGGAGGAAACATTCAGTACTTC. It encodes CASSEYTGGGNIQYF.

The V and J genes are TRBV11-3 and TRBJ2-3; 7 bases align to TRBD2. Unmatched junction bases numbered 3, after V lost 0 bases and J lost 0 bases. This CDR3 spans 16 amino acids. Germline loops: CDR1 SGHNT, CDR2 YENEEA. DNA of the CDR3: TGTGCCAGCAGCTTAGACGGAGCGGGGAGCACAGATACGCAGTATTTT. Protein sequence: CASSLDGAGSTDTQYF.

The chain joins TRBV24-1 to TRBJ2-5; TRBD1 or TRBD2 may be the D gene (6 bases each). V lost 3 bases and J 5 bases, leaving 18 bases between the germline ends. This CDR3 spans 16 amino acids. CDR1 and CDR2 from the germline V gene are KGHDR and SFDVKD. This CDR3 is CATSDPTLGGGETQYF. The CDR3 region has the DNA TGTGCCACCAGTGATCCTACCCTCGGGGGCGGGGAGACCCAGTACTTC.

The V call is TRBV27, the J call TRBJ1-1; 7 nucleotides match TRBD1. V shed 6 bases, J shed 1 base, and the junction held 5 bases outside the gene matches. Germline values: CDR1 MNHEY, CDR2 SMNVEV (reference sequence). The CDR3 is made up of 14 amino acids. The CDR3 is CASRSRQGNTEAFF. As DNA, the CDR3 is TGTGCCAGCAGATCCCGACAGGGGAACACTGAAGCTTTCTTT.

V is TRBV24-1 and J is TRBJ1-4, with D maybe TRBD1 (6 bases). V was pared by 3 bases and J by 3 bases, with 10 bases between. The CDR3 length is 15 residues. CDR1 KGHDR and CDR2 SFDVKD come from the germline V gene. The CDR3 is CATSDTGTSNEKLFF. In nucleotides, the CDR3 is TGTGCCACCAGTGATACCGGGACATCTAATGAAAAACTGTTTTTT.

This chain links TRBV24-1 with TRBJ2-3; D possibly matches TRBD1 or TRBD2 (6 bases each). V was pared by 9 bases and J by 1 base, with 10 bases between. Germline-derived CDR1 and CDR2 are KGHDR and SFDVKD. The CDR3 runs to 13 residues. CDR3 DNA sequence: TGTGCCACCGGGGGGCCCGGCACAGATACGCAGTATTTT. Translation: CATGGPGTDTQYF.

The V gene is TRBV19, the J gene TRBJ1-2, with 8 bases lining up with TRBD1. With V trimmed by 7 bases and J by 8 bases, 15 bases remained unmatched. The CDR3 runs 15 residues. From germline, CDR1 is LNHDA and CDR2 SQIVND (reference sequence). This CDR3 is CASTERTGWEVGYTF. For the CDR3, the DNA is TGTGCCAGTACGGAAAGGACAGGGTGGGAAGTGGGCTACACCTTC.

Written as DNA, the CDR3 is TGTGCCAGCAGCCGAACACGGGGACAGTTCCCCTACGAGCAGTACTTC. Its protein product is CASSRTRGQFPYEQYF. The chain has TRBV7-6 and TRBJ2-7, with 7 bases fitting TRBD1. Unmatched junction bases numbered 12, after V lost 5 bases and J lost 2 bases. In germline, CDR1 is SGHVS, CDR2 FNYEAQ. The length of the CDR3 is 16 residues.

This chain links TRBV6-5 with TRBJ1-2, with D hard to call. This CDR3 is built from 13 residues. CDR1 is MNHEY, CDR2 SVGAGI, per germline. V was pared by 7 bases and J by 3 bases, with 12 bases between. DNA of the CDR3: TGTGCCAGCAATTCTTACTTAGACTATGGCTACACCTTC. Its translation: CASNSYLDYGYTF.

The chain carries TRBV10-3 and TRBJ1-5, with D uncertain. The germline V and J ends were trimmed by 3 bases and 0 bases, with 15 bases remaining between them. The CDR3 consists of 17 residues. Germline V gives CDR1 ENHRY, CDR2 SYGVKD. CDR3 in DNA: TGTGCCATCAGTGAAACCTCAGGCCTTTTTAGCAATCAGCCCCAGCATTTT. Amino acid sequence: CAISETSGLFSNQPQHF.

This clone was counted only a few times. The rearrangement links TRBV30 to TRBJ1-2; 9 bases are shared with TRBD1. Germline trimming cut 0 bases from V and 14 bases from J; bases unmatched to any gene: 7. The length of the CDR3 is 12 residues. CDR1 and CDR2 (germline): GTSNPN, SVGIG (reference sequence). CDR3 sequence: CAWSVGDRDNTF. CDR3 nucleotide sequence: TGTGCCTGGAGTGTAGGGGACAGGGATAATACCTTC. Supplemented by reference TRBV30 and TRBJ1-2, the full variable domain reads SQTIHQWPATLVQPVGSPLSLECTVEGTSNPNLYWYRQAAGRGLQLLFYSVGIGQISSEVPQNLSASRPQDRQFILSSKKLLLSDSGFYLCAWSVGDRDNTFGSGTRLTVV.

The J gene is TRBJ2-5, the V gene TRBV19, with TRBD1 matching over 8 bases. CDR1 and CDR2 (germline): LNHDA, SQIVND (reference sequence). This CDR3 has 12 residues. The trim removed 9 bases at V and 9 bases at J, leaving 9 bases unmatched. CDR3 sequence: CASRQGMGAQYF. CDR3 DNA sequence: TGTGCCAGCCGACAGGGGATGGGTGCCCAGTACTTC.

The rearrangement links TRBV5-1 to TRBJ2-1; a weak D match, TRBD1 (5 bases). Deletions cut 8 bases from V and 10 bases from J, with 19 bases between. In germline, CDR1 is SGHRS, CDR2 YFSETQ. The CDR3 has 13 residues. In DNA, the CDR3 is TGCGCCAGTAAAGTCATAGGGGTCAGGGAGCAGTTCTTC. Protein sequence: CASKVIGVREQFF.

The chain recombines TRBV6-1 with TRBJ1-2; no clear D gene. Germline loops: CDR1 MNHNS, CDR2 SASEGT. The CDR3 has 15 residues. Trimming cost V 2 bases and J 7 bases, with 17 bases left between them. The CDR3 is CASSENRRAEGGYTF. CDR3 in DNA: TGTGCCAGCAGTGAAAATCGGAGGGCAGAGGGTGGCTACACCTTC.

The CDR3 loop reads CASSGARDSNQPQHF. CDR3 nucleotide sequence: TGTGCCAGCAGTGGGGCGCGGGATAGCAATCAGCCCCAGCATTTT. The chain is built from TRBV9 and TRBJ1-5, with D maybe TRBD1 (5 bases). CDR3 length: 15 residues. CDR1 is SGDLS and CDR2 is YYNGEE in the germline V gene. Deletions cut 5 bases from V and 0 bases from J, with 12 bases between.

The chain uses TRBV14 and TRBJ2-7; D could derive from TRBD1 or TRBD2 (7 bases each). The CDR3 loop spans 15 amino acids. The V and J ends lost 0 bases and 6 bases respectively, with 15 bases between them. Germline V lookup: CDR1 SGHDN, CDR2 FVKESK. The CDR3, as DNA: TGTGCCAGCAGCCAAGATGGGAGGGGGCATAGCGAGCAGTACTTC. It is translated as CASSQDGRGHSEQYF.

The chain combines TRBV6-5 with TRBJ1-5, with D maybe TRBD1 (5 bases). Trimming removed 5 bases from V and 5 bases from J, with 10 bases in between. Per germline, CDR1 MNHEY and CDR2 SVGAGI. The CDR3 consists of 13 residues. The CDR3 reads CASSTSRDQPQHF. Written as DNA, the CDR3 is TGTGCCAGCAGTACGAGCAGGGATCAGCCCCAGCATTTT.

This clone was seen only once. The V call is TRBV4-3, the J call TRBJ1-4, with D maybe TRBD1 (5 bases). Germline V CDR1 and CDR2: LGHNA, YSLEER. This CDR3 is built from 16 residues. The ends were cut back, 0 bases at V and 8 bases at J, with 16 bases in the middle. For the CDR3, the DNA is TGCGCCAGCAGCCAAGATAGGACATTAGGGTCCGAAAAACTGTTTTTT. Its translation is CASSQDRTLGSEKLFF.

J is TRBJ2-1 and V is TRBV5-4; 9 positions agree with TRBD2. The germline CDR1 and CDR2 sequences are SGHNT and YYREEE (reference sequence). The CDR3 has 14 amino acids. The trim removed 4 bases at V and 6 bases at J, leaving 5 bases unmatched. This CDR3 is CASSLAGGGNEQFF. As DNA, the CDR3 is TGTGCCAGCAGCCTGGCGGGAGGGGGCAATGAGCAGTTCTTC.

V is TRBV3-1 (or the pseudogene TRBV3-2) and J is TRBJ2-1; unclear D gene. The V end lost 0 bases, the J end lost 0 bases, and 9 bases lay between the germline ends. This CDR3 region has 16 residues. In germline, CDR1 is LGHDT, CDR2 YNNKEL (reference sequence). CDR3 protein: CASSQDFGSSYNEQFF. The CDR3 bases are TGTGCCAGCAGCCAAGATTTTGGTAGCTCCTACAATGAGCAGTTCTTC.

This sequence joins TRBV19 and TRBJ1-2, with 7 nucleotides matching TRBD1. Germline V CDR1 and CDR2: LNHDA, SQIVND (reference sequence). V trimming: 3 bases; J trimming: 4 bases; junction bases outside the gene matches: 8. The length of the CDR3 is 15 residues. CDR3 region: CASSISTGDFYGYTF. In DNA form, the CDR3 reads TGTGCCAGTAGTATTTCAACAGGGGACTTCTATGGCTACACCTTC.

This chain uses TRBV18 with TRBJ1-2, with TRBD1 identical over 8 bases. This CDR3 region has 14 residues. The trim removed 2 bases at V and 8 bases at J, leaving 7 bases unmatched. Germline values: CDR1 KGHSH, CDR2 LQKENI. Here the CDR3 reads CASSPRAGGWGYTF. The CDR3 nucleotides are TGTGCCAGCTCACCAAGAGCAGGGGGCTGGGGCTACACCTTC.

The chain joins TRBV19 to TRBJ1-5, with a tentative D call TRBD1 (5 bases). Trimming cost V 7 bases and J 7 bases, with 17 bases left between them. CDR1 and CDR2 (germline): LNHDA, SQIVND (reference sequence). The length of the CDR3 is 14 residues. CDR3 residues: CASTKQASGQPQHF. CDR3 DNA: TGTGCCAGTACCAAACAGGCCTCCGGGCAGCCCCAGCATTTT. Supplemented by reference TRBV19 and TRBJ1-5, the full variable domain reads DGGITQSPKYLFRKEGQNVTLSCEQNLNHDAMYWYRQDPGQGLRLIYYSQIVNDFQKGDIAEGYSVSREKKESFPLTVTSAQKNPTAFYLCASTKQASGQPQHFGDGTRLSIL.

V is TRBV7-9 and J is TRBJ2-1; 11 nucleotides agree with TRBD2. Germline V gives CDR1 SEHNR, CDR2 FQNEAQ (reference sequence). The CDR3 sequence is 15 residues long. V was pared by 2 bases and J by 8 bases, with 5 bases of the junction left unmatched. For the CDR3, the DNA is TGTGCCAGCAGCTTATCGACTAGCGGGACCGATGAGCAGTTCTTC. It translates to CASSLSTSGTDEQFF.